The 28 T cell receptor beta chains in this list originate from one sample, sequenced in a study of blood T cell repertoires in COVID-19. Generated by immunoSEQ multiplex PCR, the TCRdb table keeps only in-frame clones and is missing some. Seen here are about 400,000 clones, about 87% observed once, and the top ten hold 2.5% to 3.5%. The sequenced sample consisted of peripheral blood. These receptors all stem from a human donor in a cohort sampled during active COVID-19.

This chain joins TRBV30 and TRBJ2-1; 9 positions agree with TRBD1. The V and J ends lost 8 bases and 1 base, in that order; junction bases with no gene match: 6. CDR1 GTSNPN and CDR2 SVGIG come from the germline V gene (reference sequence). CDR3 length: 14 amino acids. For the CDR3, the DNA is TGTGCCGGTACAGGGGGCGCGTCCTACAATGAGCAGTTCTTC. It translates to CAGTGGASYNEQFF. Full variable domain (missing parts from reference TRBV30 and TRBJ2-1): SQTIHQWPATLVQPVGSPLSLECTVEGTSNPNLYWYRQAAGRGLQLLFYSVGIGQISSEVPQNLSASRPQDRQFILSSKKLLLSDSGFYLCAGTGGASYNEQFFGPGTRLTVL.

The chain has TRBV27 and TRBJ1-2; D call uncertain. The V end lost 2 bases, the J end lost 7 bases, and 11 bases lay between the germline ends. The CDR3 is 13 residues long. Germline CDR1 is MNHEY and CDR2 is SMNVEV (reference sequence). DNA for the CDR3: TGTGCCAGCAGTTTAGGGGTGGCGGGTGGCTACACCTTC. As protein: CASSLGVAGGYTF.

The chain combines TRBV5-6 with TRBJ2-3; tentative D call: TRBD2 (5 bases). The germline V gene encodes CDR1 SGHDT and CDR2 YYEEEE. Trimming removed 3 bases at V and 4 bases at J, with 18 bases between. The CDR3 is 16 residues long. The CDR3 DNA is TGTGCCAGCAGCTCAAGCGACTATTGGAGTTCAGATACGCAGTATTTT. Its translation is CASSSSDYWSSDTQYF.

With respect to this clone: This same CDR3 is encoded by further DNA sequences in the sample. The rearrangement uses TRBV18 and TRBJ2-7, with D perhaps TRBD1 (6 bases). V shed 0 bases and J shed 1 base, with 7 bases lying between them. Germline CDR1 KGHSH, CDR2 LQKENI. The CDR3 has 14 amino acids. DNA of the CDR3: TGTGCCAGCTCACCACCGGGACAATCCTACGAGCAGTACTTC. It codes for CASSPPGQSYEQYF. The full variable domain, its missing parts supplied by reference TRBV18 and TRBJ2-7, is NAGVMQNPRHLVRRRGQEARLRCSPMKGHSHVYWYRQLPEEGLKFMVYLQKENIIDESGMPKERFSAEFPKEGPSILRIQQVVRGDSAAYFCASSPPGQSYEQYFGPGTRLTVT.

The chain has TRBV30 and TRBJ1-6; D ambiguous. The V gene lost 1 base and the J gene lost 3 bases, with 10 bases spanning the gap. From germline, CDR1 is GTSNPN and CDR2 SVGIG (reference sequence). CDR3 length: 15 amino acids. The chain's CDR3 is CAWSDGGFYNSPLHF. The DNA for the CDR3 is TGTGCCTGGAGTGACGGCGGGTTCTATAATTCACCCCTCCACTTT. The complete variable domain, with remaining parts taken from reference TRBV30 and TRBJ1-6, reads SQTIHQWPATLVQPVGSPLSLECTVEGTSNPNLYWYRQAAGRGLQLLFYSVGIGQISSEVPQNLSASRPQDRQFILSSKKLLLSDSGFYLCAWSDGGFYNSPLHFGNGTRLTVT.

This clone has only one observation. The V and J genes are TRBV3-1 (or the pseudogene TRBV3-2) and TRBJ1-6, with a weak D call TRBD1 (5 bases). The length of the CDR3 is 13 residues. V lost 2 bases and J 11 bases, leaving 10 bases between the germline ends. Looked up from germline, CDR1 is LGHDT and CDR2 is YNNKEL (reference sequence). The CDR3 coding sequence is TGTGCCAGCAGCCAAAGCCGGGGGGCACCCCTCCACTTT. Protein product: CASSQSRGAPLHF.

The chain employs TRBV3-1 (or the pseudogene TRBV3-2) and TRBJ2-2; D is perhaps TRBD1 (6 bases). Per germline, CDR1 LGHDT and CDR2 YNNKEL (reference sequence). CDR3 length: 14 residues. V was pared by 3 bases and J by 5 bases, with 10 bases between. CDR3 DNA sequence: TGTGCCAGCAGCCAGGCTCAGGGGACCGGGGAGCTGTTTTTT. Translation gives CASSQAQGTGELFF.

The chain links TRBV4-1 to TRBJ2-4; tentative D call: TRBD1 (6 bases). From germline, CDR1 is MGHRA and CDR2 YSYEKL. Trimming stripped 1 base from V and 5 bases from J, with 24 bases between. The CDR3 has 19 residues. The CDR3 reads CASSQVKTLGRGLENIQYF. The CDR3 nucleotides read TGCGCCAGCAGCCAAGTCAAAACTCTGGGCAGGGGATTGGAAAACATTCAGTACTTC.

The genes are TRBV18 and TRBJ1-4; 7 bases are a match to TRBD1. The CDR3 is 16 amino acids. V was pared by 6 bases and J by 4 bases, with 11 bases of the junction left unmatched. Germline V lookup: CDR1 KGHSH, CDR2 LQKENI. The CDR3 sequence is CASSLLATGLNEKLFF. The CDR3 nucleotides read TGTGCCAGCTCTCTTCTCGCGACAGGGCTTAATGAAAAACTGTTTTTT.

The chain uses TRBV18 and TRBJ1-1, with 7 bases fitting TRBD1. Germline CDR1 KGHSH, CDR2 LQKENI. V lost 5 bases to trimming and J lost 4 bases; unmatched junction nucleotides: 7. The CDR3 covers 14 residues. The CDR3 sequence: CASSVLRGRTEAFF. The CDR3 nucleotides read TGTGCCAGCTCAGTCTTGAGGGGGCGCACTGAAGCTTTCTTT.

The J gene is TRBJ2-1, the V gene TRBV6-5; TRBD1 matches at 7 bases. Trimming removed 7 bases from V and 11 bases from J; junction bases left unmatched: 11. The germline V gene encodes CDR1 MNHEY and CDR2 SVGAGI. The CDR3 runs 13 residues. The CDR3, as DNA: TGTGCCAGCAACAGGGGACAGACCACGAAGCAGTTCTTC. Amino acid sequence: CASNRGQTTKQFF.

The J gene is TRBJ2-1, the V gene TRBV6-6; D not certain. This CDR3 has 13 residues. The germline CDR1 and CDR2 sequences are MNHNY and SVGAGI (reference sequence). Deletions cut 6 bases from V and 3 bases from J, with 9 bases between. CDR3 sequence: CASSPRLYNEQFF. The CDR3 DNA follows: TGTGCCAGCAGCCCCAGGCTCTACAATGAGCAGTTCTTC.

This clone was detected once. The CDR3 loop reads CASSHGNEQYF. In DNA form, the CDR3 reads TGTGCCAGCAGCCATGGCAACGAGCAGTACTTC. The chain has TRBV7-9 and TRBJ2-7; D gene uncertain. V lost 5 bases and J lost 5, with 7 bases in between. Per the germline V gene, CDR1 is SEHNR and CDR2 is FQNEAQ (reference sequence). This CDR3 has 11 amino acids.

This clone was counted once. This chain joins TRBV3-1 (or the pseudogene TRBV3-2) and TRBJ1-1; weak D call: TRBD1 (6 bases). V dropped 2 bases and J dropped 4 bases, with 11 bases sitting between them. CDR3 size: 14 residues. The germline CDR1 and CDR2 sequences are LGHDT and YNNKEL (reference sequence). The CDR3, as DNA: TGTGCCAGCAGCCAAACAGGGTACGTCACTGAAGCTTTCTTT. Its protein is CASSQTGYVTEAFF.

The gene calls are TRBV16 and TRBJ1-1; D unresolved. The CDR3 has 14 residues. The germline V gene has CDR1 KGHSY and CDR2 FQNENV. Trimming left V 3 bases short and J 1 base short, with 9 bases between. CDR3 in amino acids: CASSQNAENTEAFF. In DNA, the CDR3 is TGTGCCAGCAGCCAGAACGCGGAGAACACTGAAGCTTTCTTT. Full variable domain (missing parts from reference TRBV16 and TRBJ1-1): GEEVAQTPKHLVRGEGQKAKLYCAPIKGHSYVFWYQQVLKNEFKFLISFQNENVFDETGMPKERFSAKCLPNSPCSLEIQATKLEDSAVYFCASSQNAENTEAFFGQGTRLTVV.

This chain links TRBV28 with TRBJ1-3; 7 bases agree with TRBD1. The CDR3 spans 14 residues. The germline CDR1 and CDR2 sequences are MDHEN and SYDVKM. The ends lost 7 bases at V and 2 bases at J; junction bases unmatched: 5. CDR3 region: CASKLGTAGNTIYF. Written as DNA, the CDR3 is TGTGCCAGCAAACTCGGGACAGCTGGAAACACCATATATTTT.

The V call is TRBV7-2, the J call TRBJ2-1; no clear D. Germline V gene lookup returns CDR1 SGHTA and CDR2 FQGNSA. The CDR3 has 13 amino acids. V shed 1 base and J shed 3 bases, with 4 bases lying between them. The CDR3 region has the DNA TGTGCCAGCAGCTTAGAGAGCTACAATGAGCAGTTCTTC. Residues: CASSLESYNEQFF.

The genes are TRBV28 and TRBJ2-1; D is perhaps TRBD2 (6 bases). The CDR3 is 15 residues long. Trimming took off 7 bases at V and 4 bases at J, with 17 bases between the two ends. The germline V gene has CDR1 MDHEN and CDR2 SYDVKM. Here the CDR3 reads CASTRESTGYNEQFF. DNA for the CDR3: TGTGCCAGCACCCGGGAGTCGACCGGTTACAATGAGCAGTTCTTC.

J is TRBJ2-7 and V is TRBV9; D may be TRBD2 (6 bases). The CDR3 spans 15 residues. CDR1 and CDR2 from the germline V gene are SGDLS and YYNGEE. V lost 0 bases and J 0 bases, leaving 10 bases between the germline ends. The CDR3 DNA reads as TGTGCCAGCAGCGTAGACGGGGGAAGCTCCTACGAGCAGTACTTC. Encoded protein: CASSVDGGSSYEQYF.

This clone was recorded many times. The rearrangement links TRBV18 to TRBJ2-7; perhaps TRBD2 as D (6 bases). The germline gives CDR1 KGHSH, CDR2 LQKENI. The CDR3 loop spans 13 amino acids. V was shortened by 6 bases and J by 6 bases, with 15 bases between the two germline ends. The CDR3 bases are TGTGCCAGCTCCCAGGGACTGCCACTCGAGCAGTACTTC. This gives the protein CASSQGLPLEQYF. Drawing the rest from reference TRBV18 and TRBJ2-7, the complete variable domain is NAGVMQNPRHLVRRRGQEARLRCSPMKGHSHVYWYRQLPEEGLKFMVYLQKENIIDESGMPKERFSAEFPKEGPSILRIQQVVRGDSAAYFCASSQGLPLEQYFGPGTRLTVT.

This clone has just one count. This chain joins TRBV7-8 and TRBJ1-3; D remains ambiguous. Germline-derived CDR1 and CDR2 are SGHVS and FQNEAQ. The CDR3 runs 16 residues. Trimming took 5 bases from V and 0 from J, leaving 14 bases between them. The CDR3 spells CASSHGNPGSGNTIYF. The CDR3, as DNA: TGTGCCAGCAGCCACGGTAACCCGGGCTCTGGAAACACCATATATTTT.

V usage is TRBV11-2 and J usage is TRBJ1-2; no definite D call. Germline V gene lookup returns CDR1 SGHAT and CDR2 FQNNGV. V was shortened by 7 bases and J by 3 bases, with 12 bases between the two germline ends. This CDR3 is built from 13 residues. This CDR3 is CASTPGRDYGYTF. CDR3 bases: TGTGCCAGCACCCCTGGGAGGGACTATGGCTACACCTTC.

This clone was recorded a few times. The V gene is TRBV7-9, the J gene TRBJ2-7, with TRBD1 identical over 7 bases. This CDR3 spans 16 amino acids. V lost 4 bases and J lost 0; bases outside the gene matches: 9. Germline lookup yields CDR1 SEHNR and CDR2 FQNEAQ (reference sequence). The CDR3 DNA is TGTGCCAGCAGCTCCAGACAGGGTATCCACTCCTACGAGCAGTACTTC. It is translated as CASSSRQGIHSYEQYF.

The genes are TRBV30 and TRBJ2-3; D not certain. The CDR3 extends over 12 amino acids. Per germline, CDR1 GTSNPN and CDR2 SVGIG (reference sequence). Trimming left V 3 bases short and J 2 bases short, with 6 bases between. This CDR3 is CAWRRVTDTQYF. DNA for the CDR3: TGTGCCTGGAGACGCGTCACAGATACGCAGTATTTT.

CDR3 region: CAISSTLDHREIEYEQYF. The CDR3 nucleotides are TGTGCCATCAGTTCAACACTCGATCACAGGGAAATCGAGTACGAGCAGTACTTC. The genes are TRBV10-3 and TRBJ2-7; tentative D call: TRBD1 (6 bases). V was cut by 5 bases and J by 4 bases, with 27 bases left in between. The CDR3 loop spans 18 amino acids. Germline CDR1 and CDR2: ENHRY and SYGVKD.

The rearrangement joins TRBV9 to TRBJ2-3, with 8 bases lining up with TRBD2. The V segment lost 0 bases and the J segment 0 bases; nucleotides outside the gene matches: 3. The germline CDR1 and CDR2 sequences are SGDLS and YYNGEE. The CDR3 is made up of 16 amino acids. The CDR3 reads CASSVEAGVSTDTQYF. CDR3 coding DNA: TGTGCCAGCAGCGTAGAAGCGGGAGTAAGCACAGATACGCAGTATTTT.

The chain couples TRBV5-1 to TRBJ1-3; D unresolved. Trimming took off 0 bases at V and 3 bases at J, with 13 bases between the two ends. CDR3 length equals 16 residues. Germline CDR1 and CDR2: SGHRS and YFSETQ. The CDR3 spells CASSLGAQSGGNTIYF. Written as DNA, the CDR3 is TGCGCCAGCAGCTTGGGGGCCCAAAGTGGTGGAAACACCATATATTTT.

The chain joins TRBV11-2 to TRBJ2-7, with 10 positions matching TRBD2. After removal of 5 bases from V and 0 bases from J, the junction contained 7 bases not matched to a gene. The CDR3 sequence is 16 residues long. The germline CDR1 and CDR2 sequences are SGHAT and FQNNGV. The DNA of the CDR3 is TGTGCCAGCAGCCCAGTAGCGGGAGGCAACTCCTACGAGCAGTACTTC. It yields the protein CASSPVAGGNSYEQYF.